A selection of T cell receptor beta chains follows, all from one sample in a study of graft-versus-host responses after intestinal transplantation. No cognate antigen is known for these TCRs. Using immunoSEQ multiplex PCR, the repertoire was profiled, and TCRdb retains in-frame clones only, with some absent. Of over 100,000 clones in the sample, more than 85% were seen once. The material sequenced was unstimulated CD8+ T cells sorted from spleen or lymph node cells, taken before transplant. The receptors shown here come from a human donor who was the organ donor for an intestinal transplant. The CDR3 runs from the conserved cysteine through the conserved F or W. D genes are given only for firm matches. Only some rows state a clone size, as once, few, many or a class for expanded clones.

-,TRBJ2-1,TRBD2,TRBV9,CASSGTSGSSYNEQFF,TGTGCCAGCAGCGGGACTAGCGGGAGCTCCTACAATGAGCAGTTCTTC
-,TRBJ2-7,-,TRBV9,CASSVGLSYEQYF,TGTGCCAGCAGCGTAGGGCTCAGCTACGAGCAGTACTTC
-,TRBJ2-7,TRBD2,TRBV27,CASSEAGAFAYEQYF,TGTGCCAGCTCCGAGGCGGGAGCCTTTGCCTACGAGCAGTACTTC
-,TRBJ1-2,TRBD1,TRBV7-9,CASSYGQGAFYGYTF,TGTGCCAGCAGCTACGGACAGGGCGCTTTCTATGGCTACACCTTC
-,TRBJ1-1,-,TRBV27,CASSLRGGTTEAFF,TGTGCCAGCAGTTTGAGGGGGGGGACCACTGAAGCTTTCTTT
-,TRBJ1-1,-,TRBV27,CASRLQGRGTEAFF,TGTGCCAGCAGACTGCAGGGACGGGGAACTGAAGCTTTCTTT
-,TRBJ1-2,TRBD1,TRBV6-5,CASSGTGNYGYTF,TGTGCCAGCAGTGGGACAGGCAACTATGGCTACACCTTC
-,TRBJ2-7,TRBD2,TRBV7-6,CASSPATGGTYEQYF,TGTGCCAGCAGCCCCGCGACGGGAGGGACCTACGAGCAGTACTTC
-,TRBJ2-1,TRBD2,TRBV7-2,CASSSGGSYNEQFF,TGTGCCAGCAGCTCGGGCGGGAGTTACAATGAGCAGTTCTTC
-,TRBJ1-2,-,TRBV28,CASSNTGISGYTF,TGTGCCAGCAGCAACACAGGAATTTCTGGCTACACCTTC
-,TRBJ2-1,TRBD2,TRBV4-1,CASSQDTSGNEQFF,TGCGCCAGCAGCCAAGACACTAGCGGGAATGAGCAGTTCTTC
-,TRBJ2-2,-,TRBV9,CASSVGTGGELFF,TGTGCCAGCAGCGTAGGAACCGGGGGGGAGCTGTTTTTT
-,TRBJ2-5,-,TRBV5-8,CASSTREETQYF,TGTGCCAGCAGCACCAGAGAAGAGACCCAGTACTTC
-,TRBJ2-5,-,TRBV5-1,CASSPSGMETQYF,TGTGCCAGCAGCCCCAGTGGAATGGAGACCCAGTACTTC
-,TRBJ1-4,-,TRBV7-8,CASSPEGRATNEKLFF,TGTGCCAGCAGCCCGGAAGGACGTGCAACTAATGAAAAACTGTTTTTT
-,TRBJ2-5,TRBD2,TRBV5-1,CASSLARASGSTETQYF,TGCGCCAGCAGCTTGGCGAGGGCTAGCGGGAGCACGGAGACCCAGTACTTC
-,TRBJ2-2,-,TRBV15,CATSSLLRGTGELFF,TGTGCCACCAGCAGTTTATTAAGGGGCACCGGGGAGCTGTTTTTT
-,TRBJ2-4,-,TRBV4-1,CASSQDESGVQPKNIQYF,TGCGCCAGCAGCCAAGATGAATCCGGGGTACAGCCCAAAAACATTCAGTACTTC
-,TRBJ2-7,TRBD2,TRBV9,CASSVAGGRAFDEQYF,TGTGCCAGCAGCGTAGCTGGCGGGAGGGCCTTCGACGAGCAGTACTTC
-,TRBJ2-3,-,TRBV7-9,CASSPSDARKFTDTQYF,TGTGCCAGCAGCCCCTCCGACGCCAGAAAGTTCACAGATACGCAGTATTTT
-,TRBJ2-7,-,TRBV6-1,CASTGTVTYEQYF,TGTGCCAGCACAGGGACGGTTACCTACGAGCAGTACTTC
few,TRBJ2-7,TRBD2,TRBV6-6,CASILGAGGSYEQYF,TGTGCCAGCATTTTAGGGGCGGGGGGCAGCTACGAGCAGTACTTC
-,TRBJ1-6,-,TRBV19,CASSMMGAYNSPLHF,TGTGCCAGTAGTATGATGGGAGCCTATAATTCACCCCTCCACTTT
-,TRBJ2-1,-,TRBV5-1,CASSLGLLGNEQFF,TGCGCCAGCAGCTTGGGGCTTCTAGGAAATGAGCAGTTCTTC
-,TRBJ2-1,TRBD2,TRBV28,CASSPLAPSYNEQFF,TGTGCCAGCAGTCCACTAGCGCCTTCCTACAATGAGCAGTTCTTC
-,TRBJ1-4,-,TRBV5-6,CASSLTTNEKLFF,TGTGCCAGCAGCTTAACAACTAATGAAAAACTGTTTTTT
-,TRBJ1-1,-,TRBV7-9,CASSLPGPTVNTEAFF,TGTGCCAGCAGCTTACCGGGGCCCACTGTGAACACTGAAGCTTTCTTT
-,TRBJ2-1,-,TRBV7-9,CASSPHPGTTSDHEQFF,TGTGCCAGCAGCCCCCACCCCGGGACCACGTCGGACCATGAGCAGTTCTTC
-,TRBJ2-2,-,TRBV19,CASSNRQDPFNTGELFF,TGTGCCAGTAGCAACCGACAGGACCCTTTCAACACCGGGGAGCTGTTTTTT